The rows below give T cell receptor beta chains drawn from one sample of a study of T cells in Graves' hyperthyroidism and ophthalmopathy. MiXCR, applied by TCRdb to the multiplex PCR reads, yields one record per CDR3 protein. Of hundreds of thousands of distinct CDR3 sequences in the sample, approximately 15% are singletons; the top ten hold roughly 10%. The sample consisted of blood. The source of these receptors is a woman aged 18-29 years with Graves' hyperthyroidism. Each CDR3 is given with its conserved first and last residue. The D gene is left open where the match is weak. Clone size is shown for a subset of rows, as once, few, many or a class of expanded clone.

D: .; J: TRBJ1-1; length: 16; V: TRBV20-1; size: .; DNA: TGCAGTGCTAGAGATTTCGGGGAAGGGTTGAACACTGAAGCTTTCTTT; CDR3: CSARDFGEGLNTEAFF
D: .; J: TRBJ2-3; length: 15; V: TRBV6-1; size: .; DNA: TGTGCCAGCAGCCGTGGGGACACCAGCACAGATACGCAGTATTTT; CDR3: CASSRGDTSTDTQYF
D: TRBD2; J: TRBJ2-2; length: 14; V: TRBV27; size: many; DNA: TGTGCCAGCAGTTTCGGGGGGGCGGCCGGGGAGCTGTTTTTT; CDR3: CASSFGGAAGELFF
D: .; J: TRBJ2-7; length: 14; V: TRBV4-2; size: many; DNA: TGTGCCAGCAGCCAAGAAGGCACTCTCTACGAGCAGTACTTC; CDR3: CASSQEGTLYEQYF
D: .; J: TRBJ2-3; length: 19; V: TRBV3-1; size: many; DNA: TGTGCCAGCAGCCAAGGGGACCTTCGCTTCGGGGAGCGAGCAGATACGCAGTATTTT; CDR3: CASSQGDLRFGERADTQYF
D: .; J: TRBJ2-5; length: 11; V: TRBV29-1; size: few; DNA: TGCAGCGCCCGGCGTTGGGAGACCCAGTACTTC; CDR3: CSARRWETQYF
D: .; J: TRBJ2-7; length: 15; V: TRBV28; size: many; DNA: TGTGCCAGCAGACCCGAAGGGGGGAGAGCCTACGAGCAGTACTTC; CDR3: CASRPEGGRAYEQYF
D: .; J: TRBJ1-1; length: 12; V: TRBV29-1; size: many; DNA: TGCACCTTTAAGGATGTGTACACTGAAGCTTTCTTT; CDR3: CTFKDVYTEAFF
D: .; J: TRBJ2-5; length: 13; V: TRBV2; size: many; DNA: TGTGCCAGCAGTGAAGACAGCCAAGAGACCCAGTACTTC; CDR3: CASSEDSQETQYF
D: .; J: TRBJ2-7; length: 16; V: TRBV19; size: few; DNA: TGTGCCAGTAGTATAGTCATCGGCCAGAACTCCTACGAGCAGTACTTC; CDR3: CASSIVIGQNSYEQYF
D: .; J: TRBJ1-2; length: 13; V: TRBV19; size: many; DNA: TGTGCCAGTAGCCCGGGGCGGGAGCGGGGCTACACCTTC; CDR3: CASSPGRERGYTF
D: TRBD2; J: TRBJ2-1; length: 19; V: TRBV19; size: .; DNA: TGTGCCAGTAGTAGGGACAATCTTGGAGTAGCGGGAGAGAAGAATGAGCAGTTCTTC; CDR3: CASSRDNLGVAGEKNEQFF
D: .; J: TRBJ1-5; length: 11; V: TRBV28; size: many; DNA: TGTGCCAGCAGTGACAGTCAGTTTCAGCATTTT; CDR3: CASSDSQFQHF
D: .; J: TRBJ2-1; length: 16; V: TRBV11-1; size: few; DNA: TGTGCCAGCAGCTTCCCCGGCCTACCTAACTACAATGAGCAGTTCTTC; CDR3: CASSFPGLPNYNEQFF
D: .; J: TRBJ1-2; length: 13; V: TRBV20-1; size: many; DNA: TGCAGTGCTAGAGTCCGGGTAAACTATGGCTACACCTTC; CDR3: CSARVRVNYGYTF
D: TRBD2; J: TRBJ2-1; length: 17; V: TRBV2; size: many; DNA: TGTGCCAACAGTGGTTGGGGGACTAGCGGGAGGCCCTGGGAGCAGTTCTTC; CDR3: CANSGWGTSGRPWEQFF
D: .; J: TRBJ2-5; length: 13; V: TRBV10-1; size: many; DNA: TGCGCCAGCAGTGAGACAACAGAAGAGACCCAGTACTTC; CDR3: CASSETTEETQYF
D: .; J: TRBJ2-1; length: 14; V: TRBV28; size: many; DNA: TGTGCCAGCAGTCCCGGCAGTCTCTTGGATGAGCAGTTCTTC; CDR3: CASSPGSLLDEQFF
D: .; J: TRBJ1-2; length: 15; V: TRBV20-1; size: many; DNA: TGCAGTGCCTCAAAGGGAGTTTCTGGGCACTATGGCTACACCTTC; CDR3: CSASKGVSGHYGYTF
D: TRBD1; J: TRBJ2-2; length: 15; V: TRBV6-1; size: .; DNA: TGTGCCAGCAGTATCGCAGGGGGAAAGACCGGGGAGCTGTTTTTT; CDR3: CASSIAGGKTGELFF
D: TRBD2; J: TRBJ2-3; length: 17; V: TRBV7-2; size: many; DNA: TGTGCCAGCAGCTTATGGACTTTGCGGGGGAACACAGATACGCAGTATTTT; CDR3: CASSLWTLRGNTDTQYF
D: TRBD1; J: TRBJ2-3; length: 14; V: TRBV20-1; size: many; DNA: TGCAGTGCTAGTGTAACGGGACAGACAGATACGCAGTATTTT; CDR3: CSASVTGQTDTQYF
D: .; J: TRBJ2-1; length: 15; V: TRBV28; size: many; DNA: TGTGCCAGCAGTTTCTTGGACAGCTCCTACAATGAGCAGTTCTTC; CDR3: CASSFLDSSYNEQFF
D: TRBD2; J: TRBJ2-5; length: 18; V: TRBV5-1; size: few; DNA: TGCGCCAGCAGCTTGAGGGGGGCAGCGGGAGTTGGCGGAGAGACCCAGTACTTC; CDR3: CASSLRGAAGVGGETQYF
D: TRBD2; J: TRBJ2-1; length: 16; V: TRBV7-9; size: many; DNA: TGTGCCAGCAGCTCCTCGCTAGCGGGAATCTACAATGAGCAGTTCTTC; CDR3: CASSSSLAGIYNEQFF
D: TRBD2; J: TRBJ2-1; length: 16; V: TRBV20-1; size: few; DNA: TGCAGTGCCCAGGGGTCCGGGACTAGCAGATACAATGAGCAGTTCTTC; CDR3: CSAQGSGTSRYNEQFF
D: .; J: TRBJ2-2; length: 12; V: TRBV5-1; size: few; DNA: TGCGCCAGCAGCTTGGTTGGGGCCCTGCTGTTTTTT; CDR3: CASSLVGALLFF
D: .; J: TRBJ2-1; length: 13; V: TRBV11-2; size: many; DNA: TGTGCCAGCGGCTTGGCAGGGCTCAATGAGCAGTTCTTC; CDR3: CASGLAGLNEQFF
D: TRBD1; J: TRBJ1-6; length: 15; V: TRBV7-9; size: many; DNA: TGTGCCAGCAGCCCGGGGACAGCTTATAATTCACCCCTCCACTTT; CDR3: CASSPGTAYNSPLHF